This T cell receptor beta chain emerged from a study of beta chain features in type 1 diabetes. Comment on this clone: Antigen specificity is unknown. This same CDR3 is encoded by further DNA sequences in the sample.

Whole-study findings and limits: Patients showed naive, central memory and Treg TCRB repertoires that appeared more similar than those of healthy donors.

TCRB transcripts that were expressed got sequenced, as all of the isolated RNA had been reverse transcribed. This table comes from immunoSEQ multiplex PCR, and its TCRdb copy is limited to in-frame clones, with some not included. This sample has 150,000 to 190,000 clones, with 11% found just once. Trimming took 0 bases from V and 4 from J, leaving 3 bases between them. CDR1 and CDR2 from the germline V gene are SGDLS and YYNGEE. The CDR3 sequence is 12 residues long. Sequencing used central memory CD4+ T cells from blood. The TCR originated in a man younger than 35 in good health. The chain combines TRBV9 with TRBJ2-3; D is uncertain. The CDR3 loop is CASSVESDTQYF. CDR3 DNA: TGTGCCAGCAGCGTAGAGTCAGATACGCAGTATTTT.